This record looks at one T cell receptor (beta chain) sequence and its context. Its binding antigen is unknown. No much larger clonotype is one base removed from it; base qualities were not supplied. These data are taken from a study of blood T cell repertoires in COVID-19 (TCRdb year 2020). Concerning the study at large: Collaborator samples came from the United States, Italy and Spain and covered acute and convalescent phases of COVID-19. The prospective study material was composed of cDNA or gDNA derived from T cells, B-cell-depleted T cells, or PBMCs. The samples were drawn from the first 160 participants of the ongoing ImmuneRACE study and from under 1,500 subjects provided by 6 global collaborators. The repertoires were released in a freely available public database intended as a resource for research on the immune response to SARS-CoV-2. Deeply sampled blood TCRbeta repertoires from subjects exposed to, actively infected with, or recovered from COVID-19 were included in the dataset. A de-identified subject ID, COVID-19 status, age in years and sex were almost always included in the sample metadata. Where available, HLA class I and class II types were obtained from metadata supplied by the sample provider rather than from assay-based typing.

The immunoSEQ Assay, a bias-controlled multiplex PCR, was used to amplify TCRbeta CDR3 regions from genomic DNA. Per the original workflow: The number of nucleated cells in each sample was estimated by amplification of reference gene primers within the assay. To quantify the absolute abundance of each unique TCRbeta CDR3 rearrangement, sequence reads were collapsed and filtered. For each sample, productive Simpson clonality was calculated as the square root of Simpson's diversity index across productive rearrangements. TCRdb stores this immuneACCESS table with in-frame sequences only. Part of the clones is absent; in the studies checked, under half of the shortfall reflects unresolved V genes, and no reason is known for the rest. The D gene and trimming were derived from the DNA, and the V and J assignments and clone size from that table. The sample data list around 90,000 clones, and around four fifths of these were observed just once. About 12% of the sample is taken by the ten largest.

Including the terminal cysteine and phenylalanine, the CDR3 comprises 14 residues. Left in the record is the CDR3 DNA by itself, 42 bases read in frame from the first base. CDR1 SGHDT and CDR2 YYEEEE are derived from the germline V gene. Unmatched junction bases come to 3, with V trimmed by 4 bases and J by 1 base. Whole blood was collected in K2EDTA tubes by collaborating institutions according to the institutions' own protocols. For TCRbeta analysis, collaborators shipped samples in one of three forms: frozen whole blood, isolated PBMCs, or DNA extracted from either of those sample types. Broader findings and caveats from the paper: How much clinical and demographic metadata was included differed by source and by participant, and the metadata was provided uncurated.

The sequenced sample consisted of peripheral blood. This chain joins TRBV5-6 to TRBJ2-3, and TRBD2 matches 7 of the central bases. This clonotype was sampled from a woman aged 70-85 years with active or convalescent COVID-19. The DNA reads TGTGCCAGCAGCGGGAGCGGGGGCACAGATACGCAGTATTTT. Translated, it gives CASSGSGGTDTQYF.